This T cell receptor (beta chain) was identified in a study of PD-L1 blockade in urothelial cancer. Overall study: Males with bladder-origin urothelial cancer constituted about 85% of the 29 patients. Per blood sample, T cells had a median of roughly 150,000.

This CDR3 contains 14 residues. CDR1 and CDR2 (germline): SGDLS, YYNGEE. V was pared by 9 bases and J by 0 bases, with 16 bases between. Assay: immunoSEQ multiplex PCR; the TCRdb copy retains only in-frame clones and omits some. The profile covers about 80,000 clones, with around 85% appearing a single time and roughly 7.3% taken by the ten largest. This sample's time point: pretreatment peripheral blood. V and J are TRBV9 and TRBJ2-7; D gene uncertain. The receptor's source is a man aged 35 to 55 with urothelial cancer. The source was PBMCs, collected around atezolizumab (anti-PD-L1) treatment. The CDR3 coding sequence is TGTGCCAAGTATAGCTGGTTGAGCTCCTACGAGCAGTACTTC. It is translated as CAKYSWLSSYEQYF.